This T cell receptor (beta chain) was recovered during a study of blood T cells in healthy people across ages. Every sample yielded at least 6 million isolated PBMCs. The CDR3 length is 17 residues. Trimming cost V 1 base and J 3 bases; bases outside gene matches: 7. Germline-derived CDR1 and CDR2 are SGHVS and FQNEAQ. Then a second PCR, running about 6 to 12 cycles, was carried out with a sample-barcoded 5' primer and a J-beta primer mix. One entry per CDR3 protein, called by TCRdb with MiXCR from the 5' RACE reads. The top ten clones hold around 0.75% of a sample with 800,000 to 1,300,000 distinct CDR3 sequences, about 25% of them seen once. This clonotype was observed a few times. Antigen unknown. Whole-study results and caveats: For the donors, CMV status was unknown and possibly confounded expanded clonotype changes.

The data were also submitted as part of a second study, on T cells of mothers and their children. In that study: It was through the M1S primer of the second PCR that sample barcodes and 2-4 random nucleotides were added.

This sequence originates from a girl aged 2-10 years in good health. Sequencing was performed on blood. The chain combines TRBV7-8 with TRBJ2-4, with TRBD2 matching over 9 bases. This chain's CDR3 is CASSLVPAGGGKNIQYF. For the CDR3, the DNA is TGTGCCAGCAGCTTAGTTCCAGCGGGGGGCGGCAAAAACATTCAGTACTTC.